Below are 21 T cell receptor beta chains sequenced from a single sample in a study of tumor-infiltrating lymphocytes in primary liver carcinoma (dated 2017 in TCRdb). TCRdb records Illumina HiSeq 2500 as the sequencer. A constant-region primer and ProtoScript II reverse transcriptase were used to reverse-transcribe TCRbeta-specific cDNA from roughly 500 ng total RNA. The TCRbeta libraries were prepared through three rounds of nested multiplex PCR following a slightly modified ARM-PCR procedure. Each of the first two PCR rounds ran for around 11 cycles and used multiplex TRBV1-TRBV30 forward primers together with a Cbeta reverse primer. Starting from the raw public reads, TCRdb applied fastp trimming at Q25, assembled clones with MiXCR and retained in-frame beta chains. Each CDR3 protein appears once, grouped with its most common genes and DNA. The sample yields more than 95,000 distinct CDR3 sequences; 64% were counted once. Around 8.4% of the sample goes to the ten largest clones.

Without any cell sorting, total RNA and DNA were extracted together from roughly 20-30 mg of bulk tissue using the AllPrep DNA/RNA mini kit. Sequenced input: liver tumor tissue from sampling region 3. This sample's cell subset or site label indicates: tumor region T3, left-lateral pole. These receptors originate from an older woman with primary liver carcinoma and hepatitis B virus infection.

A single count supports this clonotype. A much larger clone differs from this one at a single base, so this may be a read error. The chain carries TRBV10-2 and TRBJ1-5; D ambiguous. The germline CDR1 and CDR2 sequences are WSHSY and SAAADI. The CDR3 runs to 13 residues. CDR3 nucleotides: TGCGCCAGCAATGAGGTCCACAATCAGCCCCAGCATTTT. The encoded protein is CASNEVHNQPQHF.

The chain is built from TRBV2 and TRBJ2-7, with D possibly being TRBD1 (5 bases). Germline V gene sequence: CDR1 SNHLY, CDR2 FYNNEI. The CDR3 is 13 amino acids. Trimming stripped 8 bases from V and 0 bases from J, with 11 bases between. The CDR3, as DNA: TGTGCCAGCTTGTCCGACAGCTCCTACGAGCAGTACTTC. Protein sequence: CASLSDSSYEQYF.

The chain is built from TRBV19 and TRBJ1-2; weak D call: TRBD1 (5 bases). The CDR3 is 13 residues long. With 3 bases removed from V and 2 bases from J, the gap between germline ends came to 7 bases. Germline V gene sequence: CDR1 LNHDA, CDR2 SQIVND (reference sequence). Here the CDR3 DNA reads TGTGCCAGTAGTATCGAGGGGAACTATGGCTACACCTTC. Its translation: CASSIEGNYGYTF.

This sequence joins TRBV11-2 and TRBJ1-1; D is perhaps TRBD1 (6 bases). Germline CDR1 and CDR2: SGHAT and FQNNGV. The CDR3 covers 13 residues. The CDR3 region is CSSSTQGNTEAFF. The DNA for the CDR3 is TGTTCTAGCAGCACCCAGGGGAATACTGAAGCTTTCTTT.

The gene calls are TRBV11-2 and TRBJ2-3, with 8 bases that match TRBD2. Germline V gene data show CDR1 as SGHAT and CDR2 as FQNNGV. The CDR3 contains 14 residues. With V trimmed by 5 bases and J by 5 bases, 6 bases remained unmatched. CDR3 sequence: CASSSGGLGDTQYF. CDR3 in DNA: TGTGCCAGCAGCAGCGGGGGCCTGGGAGATACGCAGTATTTT.

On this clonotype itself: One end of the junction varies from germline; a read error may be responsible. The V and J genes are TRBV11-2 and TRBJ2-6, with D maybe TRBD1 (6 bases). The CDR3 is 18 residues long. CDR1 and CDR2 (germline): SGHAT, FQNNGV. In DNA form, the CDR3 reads TGTGCCAGCAGCTTACCGGGACATGGCCTCTCTGGGGCCAATGTCCTGACTTTC. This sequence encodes CASSLPGHGLSGANVLTF.

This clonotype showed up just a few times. Here the CDR3 DNA reads TGTGCCAGCAGCGTAGCGGGAGAGGGTAGTTCACCCCTCCACTTT. Its protein product is CASSVAGEGSSPLHF. The rearrangement uses TRBV9 and TRBJ1-6; D not resolved. V was cut by 0 bases and J by 9 bases, with 13 bases left in between. This CDR3 is built from 15 residues. In germline, CDR1 is SGDLS, CDR2 YYNGEE. The complete variable domain, with remaining parts taken from reference TRBV9 and TRBJ1-6, reads DSGVTQTPKHLITATGQRVTLRCSPRSGDLSVYWYQQSLDQGLQFLIQYYNGEERAKGNILERFSAQQFPDLHSELNLSSLELGDSALYFCASSVAGEGSSPLHFGNGTRLTVT.

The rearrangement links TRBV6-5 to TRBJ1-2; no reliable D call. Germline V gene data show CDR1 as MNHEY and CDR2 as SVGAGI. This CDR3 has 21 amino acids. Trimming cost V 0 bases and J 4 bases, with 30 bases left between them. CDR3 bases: TGTGCCAGCAGTTACTCTTCAGTTAGTTACGCGGCCCCCGTAATAGGCTATGGCTACACCTTC. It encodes CASSYSSVSYAAPVIGYGYTF.

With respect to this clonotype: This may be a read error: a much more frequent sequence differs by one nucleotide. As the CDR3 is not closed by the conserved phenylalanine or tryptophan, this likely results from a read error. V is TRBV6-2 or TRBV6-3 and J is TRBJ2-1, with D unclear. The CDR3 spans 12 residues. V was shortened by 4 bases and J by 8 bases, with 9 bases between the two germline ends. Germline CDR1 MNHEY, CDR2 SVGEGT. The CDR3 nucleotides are TGTGCCAGCAGTTTCAATAGTTATGAGCAGTTCTTA. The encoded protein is CASSFNSYEQFL.

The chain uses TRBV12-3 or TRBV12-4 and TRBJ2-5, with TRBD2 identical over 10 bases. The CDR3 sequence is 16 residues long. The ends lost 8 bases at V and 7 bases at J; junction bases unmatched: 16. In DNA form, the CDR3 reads TGTGCCAGCGGGCACAGGATTAGCGGGGGGCCAGGGACCCAGTACTTC. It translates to CASGHRISGGPGTQYF.

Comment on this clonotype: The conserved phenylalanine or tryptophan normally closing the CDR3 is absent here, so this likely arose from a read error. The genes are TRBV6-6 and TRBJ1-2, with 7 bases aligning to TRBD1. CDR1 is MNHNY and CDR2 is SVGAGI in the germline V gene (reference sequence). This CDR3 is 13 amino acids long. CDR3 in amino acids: CTSTTGGQKGYTS. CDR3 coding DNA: TGTACCAGCACTACGGGGGGACAGAAGGGCTACACCTCC.

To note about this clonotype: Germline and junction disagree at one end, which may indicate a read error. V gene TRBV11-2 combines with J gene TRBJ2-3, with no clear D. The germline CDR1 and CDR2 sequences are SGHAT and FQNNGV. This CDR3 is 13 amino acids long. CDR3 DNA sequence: TGTGCCAGTAGCACCCTGGTTGCAGATACGCCGTATTTT. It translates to CASSTLVADTPYF.

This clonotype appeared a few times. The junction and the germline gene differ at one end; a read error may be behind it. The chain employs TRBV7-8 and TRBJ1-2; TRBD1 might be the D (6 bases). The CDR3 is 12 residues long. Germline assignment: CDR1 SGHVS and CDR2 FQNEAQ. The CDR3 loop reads CACSQNRDGYTF. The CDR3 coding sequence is TGTGCCTGCAGCCAAAACAGGGATGGCTACACCTTC.

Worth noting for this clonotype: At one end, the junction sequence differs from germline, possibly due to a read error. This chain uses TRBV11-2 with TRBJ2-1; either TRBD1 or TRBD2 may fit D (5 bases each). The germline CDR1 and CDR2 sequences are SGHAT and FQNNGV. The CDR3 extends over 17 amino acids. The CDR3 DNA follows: TGTGCCAGCGGCTTAATGAGCGGCCCAGGGATCAACAATGAGCAGTTCTTC. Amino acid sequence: CASGLMSGPGINNEQFF. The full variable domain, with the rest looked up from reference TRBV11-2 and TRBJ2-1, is EAGVAQSPRYKIIEKRQSVAFWCNPISGHATLYWYQQILGQGPKLLIQFQNNGVVDDSQLPKDRFSAERLKGVDSTLKIQPAKLEDSAVYLCASGLMSGPGINNEQFFGPGTRLTVL.

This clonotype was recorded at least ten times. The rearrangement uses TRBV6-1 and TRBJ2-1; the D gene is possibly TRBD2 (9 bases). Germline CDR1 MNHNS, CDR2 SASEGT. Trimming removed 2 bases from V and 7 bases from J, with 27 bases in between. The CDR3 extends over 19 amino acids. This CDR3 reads CASSERTGQRLAGWNEQFF. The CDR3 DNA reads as TGTGCCAGCAGTGAAAGGACAGGGCAACGTCTAGCGGGATGGAATGAGCAGTTCTTC.

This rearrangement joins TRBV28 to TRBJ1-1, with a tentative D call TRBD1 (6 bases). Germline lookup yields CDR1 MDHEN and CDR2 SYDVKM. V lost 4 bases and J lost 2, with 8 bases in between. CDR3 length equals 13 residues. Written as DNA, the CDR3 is TGTGCCAGCAGTTCGGACAGCAACACTGAAGCTTTCTTT. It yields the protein CASSSDSNTEAFF.

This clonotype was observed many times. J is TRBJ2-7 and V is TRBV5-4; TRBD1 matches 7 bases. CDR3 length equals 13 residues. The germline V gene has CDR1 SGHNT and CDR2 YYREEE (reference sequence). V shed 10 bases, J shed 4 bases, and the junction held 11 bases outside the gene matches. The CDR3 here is CAAGSGGFYEQYF. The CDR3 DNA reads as TGTGCCGCCGGATCAGGGGGATTTTACGAGCAGTACTTC. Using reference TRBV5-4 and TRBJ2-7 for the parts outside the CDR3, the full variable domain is ETGVTQSPTHLIKTRGQQVTLRCSSQSGHNTVSWYQQALGQGPQFIFQYYREEENGRGNFPPRFSGLQFPNYSSELNVNALELDDSALYLCAAGSGGFYEQYFGPGTRLTVT.

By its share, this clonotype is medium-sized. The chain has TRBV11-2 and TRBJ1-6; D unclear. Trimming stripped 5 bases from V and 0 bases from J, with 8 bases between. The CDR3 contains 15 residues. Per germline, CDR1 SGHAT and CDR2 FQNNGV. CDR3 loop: CASSHESSYNSPLHF. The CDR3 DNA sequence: TGTGCCAGCAGCCACGAGAGCTCCTATAATTCACCCCTCCACTTT.

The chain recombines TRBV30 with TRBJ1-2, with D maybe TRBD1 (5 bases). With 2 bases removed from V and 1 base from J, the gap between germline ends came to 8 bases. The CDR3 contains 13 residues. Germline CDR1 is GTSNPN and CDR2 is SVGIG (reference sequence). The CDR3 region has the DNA TGTGCCTGGAGTCGCGGACATAACTATGGCTACACCTTC. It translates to CAWSRGHNYGYTF.

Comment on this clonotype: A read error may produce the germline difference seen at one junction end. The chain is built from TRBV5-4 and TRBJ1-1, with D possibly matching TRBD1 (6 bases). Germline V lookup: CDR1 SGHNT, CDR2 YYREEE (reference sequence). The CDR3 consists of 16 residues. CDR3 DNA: TGTGCCAGCAGCTGGGGCGTTAAAGGACAGAACACTGTAGCTTTCTTT. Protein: CASSWGVKGQNTVAFF.

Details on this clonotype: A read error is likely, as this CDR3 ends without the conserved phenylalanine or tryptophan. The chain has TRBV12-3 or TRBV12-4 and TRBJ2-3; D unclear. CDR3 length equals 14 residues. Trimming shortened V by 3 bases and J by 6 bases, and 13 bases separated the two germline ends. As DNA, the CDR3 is TGTGCCAGCAGTTTTCAGGTTTGCCCGGATACGCAGTATCTT. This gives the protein CASSFQVCPDTQYL.